These T cell receptor beta chains were read from a single sample in a study of T cell changes during pregnancy in multiple sclerosis. Repertoires were generated with immunoSEQ multiplex PCR, while TCRdb's copy carries only in-frame clones and drops some. This table has about 57,000 clones, about 91% appearing once. The input for sequencing was peripheral blood, taken after pregnancy. These receptor sequences come from a female donor with multiple sclerosis, enrolled in a pregnancy study. The CDR3 runs from the conserved cysteine through the conserved F or W. The order of the fields is J gene, V gene, clone size, D gene, CDR3 DNA, CDR3 protein. A D gene is named only where the DNA matches it firmly. The size field is filled for only some rows; it gives once, few, many or a size class.

J: TRBJ1-4; V: TRBV4-1; size: NA; D: TRBD1; DNA: TGCGCCAGCAGCCAAGGATTTGGCGCCGGGACAGTGGAAGTAAAACTGTTTTTT; CDR3: CASSQGFGAGTVEVKLFF
J: TRBJ1-1; V: TRBV4-1; size: NA; D: NA; DNA: TGCGCCAGCAGCCAAGACGTGAGGGAGAACACTGAAGCTTTCTTT; CDR3: CASSQDVRENTEAFF
J: TRBJ1-1; V: TRBV11-2; size: once; D: TRBD1; DNA: TGTGCCAGCAGCTCCGACAGGGATGGGAACACTGAAGCTTTCTTT; CDR3: CASSSDRDGNTEAFF
J: TRBJ1-4; V: TRBV10-2; size: NA; D: TRBD1; DNA: TGCGCCAGCAGGATTGGGACAGGGAGTGAAAAACTGTTTTTT; CDR3: CASRIGTGSEKLFF
J: TRBJ1-2; V: TRBV28; size: NA; D: NA; DNA: TGTGCCAGCAGTTTAGGCGGAGGCGGTGGCTACACCTTC; CDR3: CASSLGGGGGYTF
J: TRBJ2-6; V: TRBV6-1; size: NA; D: TRBD1; DNA: TGTGCCAGCAGTGAGCCCAGGGGGCGTGGGGCCAACGTCCTGACTTTC; CDR3: CASSEPRGRGANVLTF
J: TRBJ2-5; V: TRBV7-9; size: NA; D: NA; DNA: TGTGCCAGCAGCTTCACTCCAGAGACCCAGTACTTC; CDR3: CASSFTPETQYF
J: TRBJ2-7; V: TRBV7-9; size: few; D: TRBD1; DNA: TGTGCCAGCAGCTCATATCCGGGACAGCCCAAAGCCTACGAGCAGTACTTC; CDR3: CASSSYPGQPKAYEQYF
J: TRBJ2-5; V: TRBV28; size: NA; D: NA; DNA: TGTGCCAGCAGTCCTCCACAGGGTTTGAGGGAGACCCAGTACTTC; CDR3: CASSPPQGLRETQYF
J: TRBJ2-7; V: TRBV28; size: NA; D: TRBD1; DNA: TGTGCCAGCAGTTTTGGGGACAGGGGAGGCCACGAGCAGTACTTC; CDR3: CASSFGDRGGHEQYF
J: TRBJ2-5; V: TRBV5-6; size: NA; D: TRBD1; DNA: TGTGCCAGCAGCTTCGTCAGGACAGGGGGTTTGGAGACCCAGTACTTC; CDR3: CASSFVRTGGLETQYF
J: TRBJ1-5; V: TRBV27; size: few; D: NA; DNA: TGTGCCAGCAGTTTAGGCAGGGCCCAGCCCCAGCATTTT; CDR3: CASSLGRAQPQHF
J: TRBJ1-5; V: TRBV2; size: NA; D: TRBD1; DNA: TGTGCCAGCAGCGGACAGGGGGCACAGCCCCAGCATTTT; CDR3: CASSGQGAQPQHF
J: TRBJ1-4; V: TRBV18; size: NA; D: NA; DNA: TGTGCCAGCTCACCGGTTGAGGCCTCTATGGGAAAACTGTTTTTT; CDR3: CASSPVEASMGKLFF
J: TRBJ2-5; V: TRBV5-1; size: NA; D: NA; DNA: TGCGCCAGCAGCTTGGGGGCCCAGCCCGTTCAAGAGACCCAGTACTTC; CDR3: CASSLGAQPVQETQYF
J: TRBJ1-5; V: TRBV11-2; size: once; D: TRBD1; DNA: TGTGCCAGCAGCTTAGATCTAACAGGGGGAACTCAGCCCCAGCATTTT; CDR3: CASSLDLTGGTQPQHF
J: TRBJ1-1; V: TRBV9; size: once; D: TRBD1; DNA: TGTGCCAGCAGCGTCGGGACAGGGAGTCTGGGCACTGAAGCTTTCTTT; CDR3: CASSVGTGSLGTEAFF
J: TRBJ2-5; V: TRBV29-1; size: NA; D: NA; DNA: TGCAGCGTTGAAGGGTCGACTTTGAAAGAGACCCAGTACTTC; CDR3: CSVEGSTLKETQYF
J: TRBJ2-7; V: TRBV13; size: NA; D: TRBD1; DNA: TGTGCCAGCAGCTTCGGGTCGGGACAGGGGACCTACGAGCAGTACTTC; CDR3: CASSFGSGQGTYEQYF
J: TRBJ2-5; V: TRBV4-1; size: NA; D: TRBD2; DNA: TGCGCCAGCAGCCAAGAGGGTAGCGGGGGGTCTGTACGCCAAGAGACCCAGTACTTC; CDR3: CASSQEGSGGSVRQETQYF
J: TRBJ2-7; V: TRBV5-5; size: once; D: TRBD2; DNA: TGTGCCAGCAGCCATGGGGCGGGGGACTACGAGCAGTACTTC; CDR3: CASSHGAGDYEQYF
J: TRBJ1-2; V: TRBV10-1; size: NA; D: NA; DNA: TGCGCCAGCAGACCAACGGGAGGGTATGGCTATGGCTACACCTTC; CDR3: CASRPTGGYGYGYTF
J: TRBJ1-1; V: TRBV28; size: NA; D: NA; DNA: TGTGCCAGCAGTTTAGAGTCGAACACTGAAGCTTTCTTT; CDR3: CASSLESNTEAFF
J: TRBJ2-1; V: TRBV6-4; size: NA; D: NA; DNA: TGTGCCAGCAGTGACTCGAATTTTTCTATTAGCGAATGGATAATTTGGGGCTCCTACAATGAGCAGTTCTTC; CDR3: CASSDSNFSISEWIIWGSYNEQFF
J: TRBJ1-6; V: TRBV30; size: NA; D: TRBD1; DNA: TGTGCCTGGAGCCATGGCCGACAGGGGAATAATTCACCCCTCCACTTT; CDR3: CAWSHGRQGNNSPLHF
J: TRBJ2-1; V: TRBV7-2; size: NA; D: NA; DNA: TGTGCCAGCAGCTCCCTCCCTATGGTGAATGAGCAGTTCTTC; CDR3: CASSSLPMVNEQFF
J: TRBJ1-5; V: TRBV18; size: NA; D: NA; DNA: TGTGCCAGCTCACGGGGGGGCGGTCAGCCCCAGCATTTT; CDR3: CASSRGGGQPQHF
J: TRBJ1-5; V: TRBV19; size: NA; D: NA; DNA: TGTGCCAGTAGTATAGATCACGGGGTCCGGTTAATCCCCCTCCCCCAGCATTTT; CDR3: CASSIDHGVRLIPLPQHF
J: TRBJ1-6; V: TRBV5-1; size: NA; D: NA; DNA: TGCGCCAGCAGCCAAGACAGGTATAATTCACCCCTCCACTTT; CDR3: CASSQDRYNSPLHF
J: TRBJ2-1; V: TRBV7-2; size: NA; D: TRBD2; DNA: TGTGCCAGCAGCTTTCGCAGGCTAGCGGGTCCGAGCTCCTACAATGAGCAGTTCTTC; CDR3: CASSFRRLAGPSSYNEQFF
J: TRBJ1-1; V: TRBV5-1; size: NA; D: NA; DNA: TGCGCCAGCAGCTTGGCCCAAGGCACAGGGCAGGCTTTCTTT; CDR3: CASSLAQGTGQAFF
J: TRBJ2-2; V: TRBV11-1; size: NA; D: NA; DNA: TGTGCCAGCAGCCCCCGGACTGCGAACACCGGGGAGCTGTTTTTT; CDR3: CASSPRTANTGELFF
J: TRBJ1-2; V: TRBV2; size: NA; D: NA; DNA: TGTGCCAGCAGTGAGTACGGTCAGGGTAGTGATGGCTACACCTTC; CDR3: CASSEYGQGSDGYTF
J: TRBJ2-3; V: TRBV7-3; size: NA; D: NA; DNA: TGTGCCAGCAGCTTAATAGCGGAAGGAACAGATACGCAGTATTTT; CDR3: CASSLIAEGTDTQYF
J: TRBJ2-3; V: TRBV5-5; size: NA; D: TRBD1; DNA: TGTGCCAGCAGCTCATACAGGGGAACAGATACGCAGTATTTT; CDR3: CASSSYRGTDTQYF
J: TRBJ2-3; V: TRBV2; size: NA; D: TRBD2; DNA: TGTGCCAGCAGCGGGGGACTAGCGGGCGCAGATACGCAGTATTTT; CDR3: CASSGGLAGADTQYF
J: TRBJ2-7; V: TRBV4-3; size: NA; D: NA; DNA: TGCGCCAGCAGCCAAGGCAAATCTAGCGAGGTCGCCGGTTACGAGCAGTACTTC; CDR3: CASSQGKSSEVAGYEQYF
J: TRBJ1-4; V: TRBV7-6; size: NA; D: TRBD1; DNA: TGTGCCAGCAGCTTAGTCCCCCGACAGGGCGTCGGTGAAAAACTGTTTTTT; CDR3: CASSLVPRQGVGEKLFF
J: TRBJ1-1; V: TRBV2; size: NA; D: NA; DNA: TGTGCCAGCAGGGTTACATGGCCCACTGAAGCTTTCTTT; CDR3: CASRVTWPTEAFF
J: TRBJ2-1; V: TRBV27; size: NA; D: TRBD2; DNA: TGTGCCAGCAGTTTGGGGCCCGGGACTAGCGGGGGGGCCGGTGAGCAGTTCTTC; CDR3: CASSLGPGTSGGAGEQFF
J: TRBJ1-3; V: TRBV29-1; size: NA; D: NA; DNA: TGCAGCGTTGAAGGCGGCTTCTCTGGAAACACCATATATTTT; CDR3: CSVEGGFSGNTIYF
J: TRBJ1-6; V: TRBV28; size: NA; D: NA; DNA: TGTGCCAGCAATCCCATCTGGGGCAGGGGAGTCTCACCCCTCCACTTT; CDR3: CASNPIWGRGVSPLHF
J: TRBJ1-5; V: TRBV10-3; size: NA; D: NA; DNA: TGTGCCATCAGTGAGCCCCACCCGGGGAGGGGACATCAGCCCCAGCATTTT; CDR3: CAISEPHPGRGHQPQHF
J: TRBJ2-7; V: TRBV6-4; size: NA; D: TRBD2; DNA: TGTGCCAGCAGGAGGCTAGCGGGGGGGCGGGACGAGCAGTACTTC; CDR3: CASRRLAGGRDEQYF
J: TRBJ1-5; V: TRBV30; size: NA; D: NA; DNA: TGTGCCTGGAGTGTACAAGGAGATCAGCCCCAGCATTTT; CDR3: CAWSVQGDQPQHF
J: TRBJ2-2; V: TRBV6-4; size: NA; D: TRBD2; DNA: TGTGCCAGCAGTGACTCGGGACTAAGCGGGGAGCTGTTTTTT; CDR3: CASSDSGLSGELFF
J: TRBJ2-7; V: TRBV27; size: NA; D: NA; DNA: TGTGCCAGCAGGTCGTCAGGGGCTAAACACGAGCAGTACTTC; CDR3: CASRSSGAKHEQYF